Listed below are T cell receptor beta chains from one sample, sequenced in a study of blood T cell repertoires in COVID-19. Some clones are missing from TCRdb's copy, which holds only in-frame ones; the method was immunoSEQ multiplex PCR. The sample comprises around 150,000 clones, about 93% of which are singletons, and 4.5% to 5.5% rests with the top ten. Sequencing was done on a sample of peripheral blood. The source is a woman between 50 and 59 years old with acute or convalescent COVID-19. Each CDR3 is given with its conserved first and last residue. Fields, in order: clone size, V gene, J gene, D gene, CDR3 DNA, CDR3 protein. The D gene is left open where the match is weak. The size field is filled for only some rows; it gives once, few, many or a size class.

>-|TRBV10-3|TRBJ2-1|TRBD1
TGTGCCATCAGTGAGGGGGCAGGGGGCCATGAGCAGTTCTTC
CAISEGAGGHEQFF
>-|TRBV28|TRBJ1-1|-
TGTGCCAGCAGACCCGGTGGGGCGGCGGGAGGCATTGAAGCTTTCTTT
CASRPGGAAGGIEAFF
>-|TRBV5-1|TRBJ1-1|-
TGCGCCAGCAGCTTGAAGTATGGGGGGACTGAAGCTTTCTTT
CASSLKYGGTEAFF
>once|TRBV12-3/TRBV12-4|TRBJ2-7|-
TGTGCCAGCAGTTTCCGGGACAACTACGAGCAGTACTTC
CASSFRDNYEQYF
>-|TRBV9|TRBJ1-1|-
TGTGCCAGCAGCGCATATGGGGCATTGAACACTGAAGCTTTCTTT
CASSAYGALNTEAFF
>-|TRBV6-5|TRBJ2-7|TRBD1
TGTGCCAGCAGAAGGGACAGGGACTCCTACGAGCAGTACTTC
CASRRDRDSYEQYF
>-|TRBV7-2|TRBJ2-3|-
TGTGCCAGCAGCTTAGCCCGAGGGTCAGATACGCAGTATTTT
CASSLARGSDTQYF
>-|TRBV15|TRBJ1-2|-
TGTGCCACCAGCAGAGACAGGGACTATGGCTACACCTTC
CATSRDRDYGYTF
>once|TRBV30|TRBJ1-6|-
TGTGCCTGGAGTAAGATAACAGGTGGTAGGAATTCACCCCTCCACTTT
CAWSKITGGRNSPLHF
>-|TRBV9|TRBJ1-2|TRBD1
TGTGCCAGCAGCGTAGACCCCCCGACAGGGGGCAACTATGGCTACACCTTC
CASSVDPPTGGNYGYTF
>-|TRBV5-1|TRBJ1-1|-
TGCGCCAGCAGCTTGGGAGCAGGGGTTGGTGGCACTGAAGCTTTCTTT
CASSLGAGVGGTEAFF
>once|TRBV19|TRBJ2-5|-
TGTGCCAGTAGTATAAGAGGGTACGGGGAGACCCAGTACTTC
CASSIRGYGETQYF
>-|TRBV7-9|TRBJ1-1|-
TGTGCCAGCAGCCGCCCCCTTCGACAGGCCTCTGGCACTGAAGCTTTCTTT
CASSRPLRQASGTEAFF
>-|TRBV28|TRBJ1-4|TRBD1
TGTGCCAGCACCCTAGGAGGAGGGGGCTTTCATGAAAAACTGTTTTTT
CASTLGGGGFHEKLFF
>-|TRBV10-1|TRBJ2-7|TRBD1
TGCGCCAGCAGCCCCGGACAGGGGGCACGGGAGCAGTACTTC
CASSPGQGAREQYF
>-|TRBV4-1|TRBJ1-2|TRBD1
TGCGCCAGCAGCACTCGAAAGTCACCCCCAACACCGCAGGGGGTCCGATATGGCTACACCTTC
CASSTRKSPPTPQGVRYGYTF
>-|TRBV3-1/TRBV3-2|TRBJ2-7|TRBD2
TGTGCCAGCAGCCAAGATCTGGTGGGAGGGGACGAGCAGTACTTC
CASSQDLVGGDEQYF
>-|TRBV18|TRBJ2-7|-
TGTGCCAGCTCAGTAACAGGGACCTCCTACGAGCAGTACTTC
CASSVTGTSYEQYF
>-|TRBV11-2|TRBJ2-1|-
TGTGCCAGCAGCTTAGTTGCTAGCACTATCAGCAATGAGCAGTTCTTC
CASSLVASTISNEQFF
>-|TRBV19|TRBJ2-7|TRBD1
TGTGCCAGTAGCTCCGGGACAGGCTACGAGCAGTACTTC
CASSSGTGYEQYF
>-|TRBV7-6|TRBJ2-7|TRBD1
TGTGCCAGCAGTCCCGACAGGGGGGACGAGCAGTACTTC
CASSPDRGDEQYF
>-|TRBV9|TRBJ2-3|-
TGTGCCAGCAGCGTAGCTTCCCGTTCCCCCACAGATACGCAGTATTTT
CASSVASRSPTDTQYF
>-|TRBV7-9|TRBJ2-7|-
TGTGCCAGCAGCTCCAGAATACAGGGCACCTACGAGCAGTACTTC
CASSSRIQGTYEQYF
>-|TRBV2|TRBJ2-2|-
TGTGCAAGCTCGGGCGGGGCCTACACCGGGGAGCTGTTTTTT
CASSGGAYTGELFF
>once|TRBV9|TRBJ2-5|TRBD2
TGTGCCAGCAGCCCTCGGGGACTAGCGGGTCAAGAGACCCAGTACTTC
CASSPRGLAGQETQYF
>-|TRBV27|TRBJ1-1|TRBD1
TGTGCCAGCAGTCCGACAGGGGGTGAAGCTTTCTTT
CASSPTGGEAFF
>-|TRBV6-6|TRBJ2-1|TRBD2
TGTGCCAGCAGAAACGACGTAGCGGGAGGAAAGTTCTTC
CASRNDVAGGKFF
>-|TRBV6-5|TRBJ2-5|TRBD2
TGTGCCAGCACAAGTAGCGGGGGGGCTTCAGAGACCCAGTACTTC
CASTSSGGASETQYF
>-|TRBV19|TRBJ1-1|-
TGTGCCAGTAGTATTCATGGAGGGCAAAGCACTGAAGCTTTCTTT
CASSIHGGQSTEAFF
>-|TRBV24-1|TRBJ1-5|-
TGTGCCACCAGGGGGAGTGGCCTCAATCAGCCCCAGCATTTT
CATRGSGLNQPQHF
>-|TRBV18|TRBJ1-1|-
TGTGCCAGCTCAAGTAGTCGGGACACTGAAGCTTTCTTT
CASSSSRDTEAFF
>-|TRBV28|TRBJ1-4|-
TGTGCCAGCAGTTTCGCAGGAGGACAGAAAGCGCGGACTAATGAAAAACTGTTTTTT
CASSFAGGQKARTNEKLFF
>-|TRBV4-1|TRBJ2-5|-
TGCGCCAGCAGCCCCGGGCCCCGAGGGGAGACCCAGTACTTC
CASSPGPRGETQYF
>-|TRBV6-6|TRBJ2-7|TRBD1
TGTGCCAGCAGTTCCCGACAGGGTTTGGGGGAGCAGTACTTC
CASSSRQGLGEQYF
>-|TRBV14|TRBJ2-3|TRBD2
TGTGCCAGCAGCTTCGGGGGGTTTAGCACAGATACGCAGTATTTT
CASSFGGFSTDTQYF
>-|TRBV5-5|TRBJ1-1|-
TGTGCCAGCAGCTTGGGACCGGAGGGTAGAGCTTTCTTT
CASSLGPEGRAFF
>-|TRBV3-1/TRBV3-2|TRBJ2-5|-
TGTGCCAGCAGCCAAGGACTTGCGTCGGGGTCCGAGGGGGGGTACCAAGAGACCCAGTACTTC
CASSQGLASGSEGGYQETQYF
>-|TRBV7-2|TRBJ2-7|-
TGTGCCAGCAGCCAAAGAATCGCAGGGGTTGGGTCAGGCGAGCAGTACTTC
CASSQRIAGVGSGEQYF
>-|TRBV2|TRBJ2-7|TRBD1
TGTGCCAGCAGCAACCGGGACAGGGGGCAGTACTTC
CASSNRDRGQYF
>-|TRBV28|TRBJ2-5|-
TGTGCCAGCACCCCTGTAACCCTACAAGAGACCCAGTACTTC
CASTPVTLQETQYF
>-|TRBV25-1|TRBJ1-1|-
TGTGCCAGCAGTGTGGCGAACACTGAAGCTTTCTTT
CASSVANTEAFF
>-|TRBV4-2|TRBJ1-5|-
TGTGCCAGCAGCCAAGATTGGGGCGCGGGGAGGAGCAATCAGCCCCAGCATTTT
CASSQDWGAGRSNQPQHF
>-|TRBV7-9|TRBJ1-5|-
TGTGCCAGCAGCTCTACAGGGTCAATCAATCAGCCCCAGCATTTT
CASSSTGSINQPQHF
>-|TRBV2|TRBJ2-7|TRBD2
TGTGCCAGCAGTGACTTAGCGGGAGGATCCTACGAGCAGTACTTC
CASSDLAGGSYEQYF
>once|TRBV6-5|TRBJ1-2|TRBD1
TGTGCCAGCAAACAGGGGGCGCCGGGTGGCTACACCTTC
CASKQGAPGGYTF
>-|TRBV28|TRBJ2-7|TRBD1
TGTGCCAGCAGTGTCGCGGGACAGGGTATCTACGAGCAGTACTTC
CASSVAGQGIYEQYF
>once|TRBV28|TRBJ2-1|-
TGTGCCAGCGCCCCCCGGGAGAGCTCCTACAATGAGCAGTTCTTC
CASAPRESSYNEQFF
>-|TRBV5-6|TRBJ1-2|TRBD1
TGTGCCAGCAGCAAACGGACAGGGACAGCTAACTATGGCTACACCTTC
CASSKRTGTANYGYTF
>-|TRBV9|TRBJ2-3|-
TGTGCCAGCAGCGCCGGTACAGATACGCAGTATTTT
CASSAGTDTQYF
>-|TRBV19|TRBJ1-4|-
TGTGCCAGTAGTATAGGGGCCGTTGAAAAACTGTTTTTT
CASSIGAVEKLFF
>-|TRBV5-1|TRBJ2-6|TRBD2
TGCGCCAGCAGGACTAGCGGGGGATACTCTGGGGCCAACGTCCTGACTTTC
CASRTSGGYSGANVLTF
>-|TRBV5-1|TRBJ1-2|-
TGCGCCAGCAGCTTGGTCGCACACGAGGGGGATGGCTACACCTTC
CASSLVAHEGDGYTF
>-|TRBV4-3|TRBJ1-5|-
TGCGCCAGCAGCCAAGATCCGGTGAATCAGCCCCAGCATTTT
CASSQDPVNQPQHF
>-|TRBV5-6|TRBJ1-2|-
TGTGCCAGCAGCTGGGCAGTCAGGGCCGCAGATACCTTC
CASSWAVRAADTF